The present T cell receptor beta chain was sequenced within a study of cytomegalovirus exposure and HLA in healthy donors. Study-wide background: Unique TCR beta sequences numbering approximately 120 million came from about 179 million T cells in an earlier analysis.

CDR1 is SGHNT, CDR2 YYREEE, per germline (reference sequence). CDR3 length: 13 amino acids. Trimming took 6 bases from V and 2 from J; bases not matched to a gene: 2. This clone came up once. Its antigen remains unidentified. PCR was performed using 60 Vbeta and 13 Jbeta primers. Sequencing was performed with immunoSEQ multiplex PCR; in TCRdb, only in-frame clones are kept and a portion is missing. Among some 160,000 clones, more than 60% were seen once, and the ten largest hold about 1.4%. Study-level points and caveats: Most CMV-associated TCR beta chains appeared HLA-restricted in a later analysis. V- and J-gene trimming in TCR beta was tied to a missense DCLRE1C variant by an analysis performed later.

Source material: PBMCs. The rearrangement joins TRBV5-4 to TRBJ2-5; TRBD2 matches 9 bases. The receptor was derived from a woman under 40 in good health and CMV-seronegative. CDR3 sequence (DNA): TGTGCCAGCACCCTAGCGGGACAAGAGACCCAGTACTTC. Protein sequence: CASTLAGQETQYF.